This TCR beta chain was identified in a study of T cell responses to AZD1222 COVID-19 vaccine. General study points: An increase in Spike-specific TCR breadth and depth was observed after two AZD1222 doses. Repertoire sampling occurred only after the peak T cell response. In a largely white British group with more females than males, clonal diversity was possibly underestimated. Nearly half of spike-specific TCRs reportedly go after variant regions that carry no mutations.

Trimming took off 1 base at V and 1 base at J, with 14 bases between the two ends. The CDR3 has 17 residues. The germline gives CDR1 MGHRA, CDR2 YSYEKL. Regarding this clone: The antigen remains unidentified.

The protocol was immunoSEQ multiplex PCR, while the TCRdb copy is restricted to in-frame clones and leaves out a portion. This sample has roughly 70,000 clones, with 82% found just once. The origin of this receptor is an adult in good health. The sample consisted of peripheral blood, taken on day 0 of AZD1222 vaccination. The chain employs TRBV4-1 and TRBJ2-1, with D perhaps TRBD1 or TRBD2 (5 bases each). CDR3: CASSQVLGPGSYNEQFF. The CDR3 DNA follows: TGCGCCAGCAGCCAAGTCCTGGGGCCGGGGTCCTACAATGAGCAGTTCTTC.